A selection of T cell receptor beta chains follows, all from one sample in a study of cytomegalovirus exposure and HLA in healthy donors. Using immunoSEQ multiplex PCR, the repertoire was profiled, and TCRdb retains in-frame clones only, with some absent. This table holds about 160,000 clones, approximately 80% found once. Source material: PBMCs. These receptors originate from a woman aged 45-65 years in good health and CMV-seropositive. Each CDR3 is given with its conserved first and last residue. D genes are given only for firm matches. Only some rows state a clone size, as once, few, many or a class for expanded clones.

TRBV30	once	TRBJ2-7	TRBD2	TGTGCCTGGAGTAGCGGGAGCTCCTACGAGCAGTACTTC	CAWSSGSSYEQYF
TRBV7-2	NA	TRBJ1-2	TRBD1	TGTGCCAGCAGCTTTTGGGGCACAGGGGGAATTTTAAGGGATGGCTACACCTTC	CASSFWGTGGILRDGYTF
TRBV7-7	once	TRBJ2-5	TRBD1	TGTGCTAGCAGCTTGCCCGGGACAGGAATCTTTCAAGAGACCCAGTACTTC	CASSLPGTGIFQETQYF
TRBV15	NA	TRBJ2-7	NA	TGTGCCACCAGCAGAGATGGGGGCAAGGGGGCGGGAGGATACGAGCAGTACTTC	CATSRDGGKGAGGYEQYF
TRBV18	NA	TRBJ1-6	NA	TGTGCCAGCTCACCCCAGTCGGGGAATTCACCCCTCCACTTT	CASSPQSGNSPLHF
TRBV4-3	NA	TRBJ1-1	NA	TGCGCCAGCAGCCAAGACAGGGCCCGGGGGTCGGAAGCTTTCTTT	CASSQDRARGSEAFF
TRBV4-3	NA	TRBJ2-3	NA	TGCGCCAGCAGCCAAGACTGGATACGGGGGGCAGGCCCAGATACGCAGTATTTT	CASSQDWIRGAGPDTQYF
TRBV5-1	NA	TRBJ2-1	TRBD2	TGCGCCAGCAGCTTGGCAGCGGGAGTTTACAATGAGCAGTTCTTC	CASSLAAGVYNEQFF
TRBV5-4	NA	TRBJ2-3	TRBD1	TGTGCCAGCAGCTTGAAGGGGGCCTCAGATACGCAGTATTTT	CASSLKGASDTQYF
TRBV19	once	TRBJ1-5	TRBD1	TGTGCCAGTAGTGATACAGGGGACCAGCCCCAGCATTTT	CASSDTGDQPQHF
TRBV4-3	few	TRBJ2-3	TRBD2	TGCGCCAGCAGCCAAGTGGGGGGGGGAGATACGCAGTATTTT	CASSQVGGGDTQYF
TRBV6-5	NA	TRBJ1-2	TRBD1	TGTGCCAGCGGCAGGGGGCCTACCTATGGCTACACCTTC	CASGRGPTYGYTF
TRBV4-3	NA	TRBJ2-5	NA	TGCGCCAGCAGCCAAGATAGGGAAGGAGGCCAAGAGACCCAGTACTTC	CASSQDREGGQETQYF
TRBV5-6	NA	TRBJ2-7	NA	TGTGCCAGCAGCTTCGGACAGAGGAGCTCCTACGAGCAGTACTTC	CASSFGQRSSYEQYF
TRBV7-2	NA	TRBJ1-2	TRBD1	TGTGCCAGCAGCTTAGGAGGTACAGGGGGCTATGGCTACACCTTC	CASSLGGTGGYGYTF
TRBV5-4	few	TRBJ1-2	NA	TGTGCCAGCAGCCACCCAATGAGACTCGACTACACCTTC	CASSHPMRLDYTF
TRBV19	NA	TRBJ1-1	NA	TGTGCCAGTAGTACAACACAGAACACTGAAGCTTTCTTT	CASSTTQNTEAFF
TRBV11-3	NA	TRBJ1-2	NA	TGTGCCAGCAGCCCGCAGGGTGCTAACTATGGCTACACCTTC	CASSPQGANYGYTF
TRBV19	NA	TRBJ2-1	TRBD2	TGTGCCAGTAATGGTACAGCGGGAGTTCTACGTGAGCAGTTCTTC	CASNGTAGVLREQFF
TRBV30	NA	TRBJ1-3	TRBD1	TGTGCCTGGAGTGTACGGACAGGGAGTGGAAACACCATATATTTT	CAWSVRTGSGNTIYF
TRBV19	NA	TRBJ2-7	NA	TGTGCCAGTACTAGGAGCGCCGACTACGAGCAGTACTTC	CASTRSADYEQYF
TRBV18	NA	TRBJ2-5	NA	TGTGCCAGCTCACCACGGAGGGACCAAGAGACCCAGTACTTC	CASSPRRDQETQYF
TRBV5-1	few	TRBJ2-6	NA	TGCGCCAGCAGTGACTCTGGGGCCAACGGCCTGACTTTC	CASSDSGANGLTF
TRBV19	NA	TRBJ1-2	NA	TGTGCCAGTAGCCCCGCAATTCAGGGGTTTACAGCTAACTATGGCTACACCTTC	CASSPAIQGFTANYGYTF
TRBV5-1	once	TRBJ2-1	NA	TGCGCCAGCAGCTTCCAGGGAACCTGGGGGGATGAGCAGTTCTTC	CASSFQGTWGDEQFF
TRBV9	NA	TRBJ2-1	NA	TGTGCCAGCAGCGTAGCGGAGGGTAATGAGCAGTTCTTC	CASSVAEGNEQFF
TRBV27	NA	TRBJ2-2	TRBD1	TGTGCCAGCAGCCAGGGACAGCCAGCGAACACCGGGGAGCTGTTTTTT	CASSQGQPANTGELFF
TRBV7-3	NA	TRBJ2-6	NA	TGTGCCAGCAGCCAACAGGGTTCTGGGGCCAACGTCCTGACTTTC	CASSQQGSGANVLTF
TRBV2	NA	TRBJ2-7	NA	TGTGCCAGCAGTCGGGGGTTCTGGCACGAGCAGTACTTC	CASSRGFWHEQYF
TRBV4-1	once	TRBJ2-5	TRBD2	TGCGCCAGCAGCCTGACTAGCGGGGGGGAGACCCAGTACTTC	CASSLTSGGETQYF
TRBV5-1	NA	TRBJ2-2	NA	TGCGCCAGCAGCTTGGGACTAGACACCGGGGAGCTGTTTTTT	CASSLGLDTGELFF
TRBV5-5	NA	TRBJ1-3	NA	TGTGCCAGCAGCTTGGAACCGGGAGGAAACACCATATATTTT	CASSLEPGGNTIYF
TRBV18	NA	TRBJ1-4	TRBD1	TGTGCCAGCTCACCAAGGGAAGGTGGGACAGGGAGTGAAAAACTGTTTTTT	CASSPREGGTGSEKLFF
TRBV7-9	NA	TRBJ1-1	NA	TGTGCCAGCAGCTTAGTAAACACTGAAGCTTTCTTT	CASSLVNTEAFF
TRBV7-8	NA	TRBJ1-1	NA	TGTGCCAGCACGGGAGTTTGGTCTGAAGCTTTCTTT	CASTGVWSEAFF
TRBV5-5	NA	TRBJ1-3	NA	TGTGCCAGCAGCTTCGGAGACCCGCACTCTGGAAACGCCATATATTTT	CASSFGDPHSGNAIYF
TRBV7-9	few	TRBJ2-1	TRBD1	TGTGCCAGCAGCTCCCTCTCAGGACAGGGCTCCCATGAGCAGTTCTTC	CASSSLSGQGSHEQFF
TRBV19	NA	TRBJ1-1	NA	TGTGCCAGTAGCCGTCCGAACACTGAAGCTTTCTTT	CASSRPNTEAFF
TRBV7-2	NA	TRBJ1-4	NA	TGTGCCAGCAGCTTAGTTGGGGGGACTAATGAAAAACTGTTTTTT	CASSLVGGTNEKLFF
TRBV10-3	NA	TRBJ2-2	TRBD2	TGTGCCATCAGTGGAATGCCGACTAGCATTAACACCGGGGAGCTGTTTTTT	CAISGMPTSINTGELFF
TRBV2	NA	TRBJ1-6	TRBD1	TGTGCCGGTACGACAGGGGAAGGGTATAATTCACCCCTCCACTTT	CAGTTGEGYNSPLHF
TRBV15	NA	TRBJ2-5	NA	TGTGCCACCAGCAGAGCCCGACAGCAAGAGACCCAGTACTTC	CATSRARQQETQYF
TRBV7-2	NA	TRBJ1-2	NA	TGTGCCAGCAGCTTGGGGGGCTATGGCTACACCTTC	CASSLGGYGYTF
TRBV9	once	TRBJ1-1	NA	TGTGCCAGCAGCCCTATGGGGGGGCATTTAGCTTTCTTT	CASSPMGGHLAFF
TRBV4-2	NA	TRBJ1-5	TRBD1	TGTGCCAGCAGCCAAGATCAGGGGGACAGGGGTCTGCCCCAGCATTTT	CASSQDQGDRGLPQHF
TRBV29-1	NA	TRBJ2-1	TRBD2	TGCAGCGCCAACTCCGGGACTAGCGGGGCAAACTACAATGAGCAGTTCTTC	CSANSGTSGANYNEQFF
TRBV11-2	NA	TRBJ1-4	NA	TGTGCCAGCAGCTCTGAGGAGTTGGGACTGTTTTTT	CASSSEELGLFF
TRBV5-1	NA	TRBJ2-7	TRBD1	TGCGCCAGCAGCTTAGGACAGGGACCCTACGAGCAGTACTTC	CASSLGQGPYEQYF